This T cell receptor (beta chain) was identified in a study of shared clonotypes between healthy human individuals. Study-wide points: Generation probabilities were higher for clonotypes shared across all four sorted-subset donors than for unshared ones.

Comment on this clone: Its antigen remains unknown.

Trimming removed 5 bases from V and 8 bases from J; junction bases left unmatched: 5. The CDR3 length is 15 residues. The germline gives CDR1 SGHTA, CDR2 FQGNSA. Clones were sequenced by immunoSEQ multiplex PCR, and TCRdb holds only the in-frame ones, with some missing. The profile shows around 2.1 million clones, about 94% of them singletons. The sequencing sample was made of naive CD4+ T cells sorted from blood. The subset denotes: CD45RA+ positively selected. The receptor comes from a young man in good health. The chain combines TRBV7-2 with TRBJ2-1; TRBD2 aligns across 14 bases. The CDR3, as DNA: TGTGCCAGCAGCACGGGACTAGCGGGAGTGGATGAGCAGTTCTTC. Amino acid sequence: CASSTGLAGVDEQFF.